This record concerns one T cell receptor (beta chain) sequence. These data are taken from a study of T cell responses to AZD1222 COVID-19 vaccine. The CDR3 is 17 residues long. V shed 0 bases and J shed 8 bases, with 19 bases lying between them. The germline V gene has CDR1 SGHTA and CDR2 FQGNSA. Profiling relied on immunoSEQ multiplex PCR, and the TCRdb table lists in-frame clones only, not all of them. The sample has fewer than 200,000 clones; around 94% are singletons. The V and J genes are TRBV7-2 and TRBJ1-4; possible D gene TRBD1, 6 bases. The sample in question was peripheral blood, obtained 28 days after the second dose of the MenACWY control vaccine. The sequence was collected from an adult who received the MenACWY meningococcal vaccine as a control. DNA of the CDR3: TGTGCCAGCAGCTTAGCCGTCTCGGGGGGGGCGCGAGAAAAACTGTTTTTT. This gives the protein CASSLAVSGGAREKLFF.